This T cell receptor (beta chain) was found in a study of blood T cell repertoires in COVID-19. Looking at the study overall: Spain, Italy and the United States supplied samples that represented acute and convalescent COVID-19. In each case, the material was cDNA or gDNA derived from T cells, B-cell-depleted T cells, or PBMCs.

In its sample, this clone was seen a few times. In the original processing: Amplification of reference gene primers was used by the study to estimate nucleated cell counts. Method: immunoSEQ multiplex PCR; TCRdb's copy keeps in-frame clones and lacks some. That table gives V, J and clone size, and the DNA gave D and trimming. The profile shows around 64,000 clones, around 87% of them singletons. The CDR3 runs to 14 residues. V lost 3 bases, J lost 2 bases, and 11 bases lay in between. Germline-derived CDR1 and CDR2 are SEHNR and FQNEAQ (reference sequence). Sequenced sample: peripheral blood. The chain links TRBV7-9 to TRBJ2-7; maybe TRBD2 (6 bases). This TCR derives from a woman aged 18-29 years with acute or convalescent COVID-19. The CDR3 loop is CASSLAGSTYEQYF. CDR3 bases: TGTGCCAGCAGCTTGGCGGGGTCCACCTACGAGCAGTACTTC.